These T cell receptor beta chains were read from a single sample in a study of blood T cell repertoires in COVID-19. Measured with immunoSEQ multiplex PCR; TCRdb has only the in-frame clones, and not every one. The sample comprises around 260,000 clones, about 88% of which are singletons, and roughly 4% rests with the top ten. Sample: peripheral blood. The receptor source for this set is a man between 60 and 70 years old who had recovered from COVID-19. Each CDR3 is given with its conserved first and last residue. Fields, in order: clone size, D gene, V gene, J gene, CDR3 protein, CDR3 DNA. The D gene is left open where the match is weak. Expanded clones get a size class; other rows say once, few or many, or leave the size out.

NA	NA	TRBV9	TRBJ2-1	CASSVGQGHNEQFF	TGTGCCAGCAGCGTAGGTCAGGGCCACAATGAGCAGTTCTTC
NA	NA	TRBV9	TRBJ1-2	CASSFGDGGTFVGYTF	TGTGCCAGCAGCTTTGGGGACGGTGGGACTTTCGTTGGCTACACCTTC
once	NA	TRBV4-2	TRBJ2-4	CASSQEADSKNIQYF	TGTGCCAGCAGCCAAGAGGCGGACAGTAAAAACATTCAGTACTTC
NA	NA	TRBV6-6	TRBJ2-7	CASSTGGTSSYEQYF	TGTGCCAGCAGTACCGGGGGTACCAGCTCCTACGAGCAGTACTTC
NA	TRBD1	TRBV30	TRBJ1-1	CACQRDRTNTEAFF	TGTGCCTGTCAAAGGGACAGAACGAACACTGAAGCTTTCTTT
NA	NA	TRBV15	TRBJ1-3	CATSTTPRERQFSGNTIYF	TGTGCCACCAGCACAACCCCCCGAGAGCGGCAATTCTCTGGAAACACCATATATTTT
NA	TRBD1	TRBV5-6	TRBJ2-7	CASSVEQGALSEQYF	TGTGCCAGCAGCGTAGAGCAGGGGGCTCTAAGCGAGCAGTACTTC
NA	NA	TRBV24-1	TRBJ1-1	CATSFGERGGAFF	TGTGCCACCAGTTTCGGGGAGCGAGGAGGTGCTTTCTTT
NA	TRBD1	TRBV9	TRBJ2-2	CASPEGRGTRTGSTGELFF	TGTGCCAGCCCCGAGGGTAGAGGAACCCGGACAGGGAGCACCGGGGAGCTGTTTTTT
NA	NA	TRBV5-1	TRBJ1-2	CASSLGSGDYGYTF	TGCGCCAGCAGCTTGGGCTCAGGGGACTATGGCTACACCTTC
NA	TRBD1	TRBV15	TRBJ1-5	CATSRDGTRQGAQPQHF	TGTGCCACCAGCAGAGATGGAACTCGACAGGGCGCCCAGCCCCAGCATTTT
NA	TRBD1	TRBV5-6	TRBJ2-7	CASSLRDRVGYEQYF	TGTGCCAGCAGCTTACGGGACAGGGTCGGGTACGAGCAGTACTTC
NA	TRBD1	TRBV6-5	TRBJ1-1	CASSYLQTGTGVLAFF	TGTGCCAGCAGTTACCTCCAAACCGGGACAGGGGTCTTAGCTTTCTTT
NA	TRBD1	TRBV19	TRBJ1-3	CASSEATGASSGNTIYF	TGTGCCAGTAGTGAGGCGACAGGGGCGTCCTCTGGAAACACCATATATTTT
NA	NA	TRBV9	TRBJ2-3	CARRGGSGPTDTQYF	TGTGCCCGCAGGGGGGGGAGCGGACCCACAGATACGCAGTATTTT